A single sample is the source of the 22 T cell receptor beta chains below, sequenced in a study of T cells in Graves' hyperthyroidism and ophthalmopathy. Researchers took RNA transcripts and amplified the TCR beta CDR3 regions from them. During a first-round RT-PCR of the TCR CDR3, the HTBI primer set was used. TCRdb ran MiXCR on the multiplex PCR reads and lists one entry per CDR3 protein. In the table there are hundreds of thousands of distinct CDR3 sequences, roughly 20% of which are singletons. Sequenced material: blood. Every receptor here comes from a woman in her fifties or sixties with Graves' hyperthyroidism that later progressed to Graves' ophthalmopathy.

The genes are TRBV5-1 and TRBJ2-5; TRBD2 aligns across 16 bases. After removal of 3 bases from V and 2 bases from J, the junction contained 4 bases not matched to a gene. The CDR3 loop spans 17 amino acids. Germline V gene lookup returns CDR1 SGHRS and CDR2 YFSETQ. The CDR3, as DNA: TGCGCCAGCAGCTCGGGACTAGCGGGGGGGAAACAAGAGACCCAGTACTTC. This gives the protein CASSSGLAGGKQETQYF.

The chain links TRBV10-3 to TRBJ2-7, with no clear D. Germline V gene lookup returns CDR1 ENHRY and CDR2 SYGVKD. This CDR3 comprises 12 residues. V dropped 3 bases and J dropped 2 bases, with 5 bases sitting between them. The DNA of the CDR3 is TGTGCCATCAGTGACAAGCCCTACGAGCAGTACTTC. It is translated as CAISDKPYEQYF.

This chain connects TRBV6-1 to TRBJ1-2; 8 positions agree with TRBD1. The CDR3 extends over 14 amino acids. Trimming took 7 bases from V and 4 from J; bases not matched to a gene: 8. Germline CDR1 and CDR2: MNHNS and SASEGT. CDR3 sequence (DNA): TGTGCCAGCACCCGGACAGGGTATAGCTATGGCTACACCTTC. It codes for CASTRTGYSYGYTF.

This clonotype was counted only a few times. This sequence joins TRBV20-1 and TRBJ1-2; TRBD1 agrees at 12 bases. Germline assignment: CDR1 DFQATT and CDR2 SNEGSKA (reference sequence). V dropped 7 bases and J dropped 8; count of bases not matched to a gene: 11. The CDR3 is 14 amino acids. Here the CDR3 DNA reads TGCAGTGGGGATCCGGGACAGGGGGCCAGGGGCTACACCTTC. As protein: CSGDPGQGARGYTF.

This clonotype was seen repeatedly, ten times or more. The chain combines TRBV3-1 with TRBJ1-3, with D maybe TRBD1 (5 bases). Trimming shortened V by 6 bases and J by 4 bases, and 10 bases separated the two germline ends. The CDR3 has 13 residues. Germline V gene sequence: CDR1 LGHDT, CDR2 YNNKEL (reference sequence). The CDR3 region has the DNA TGTGCCAGCAGATGGAGGGGCGGAAACACCATATATTTT. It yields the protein CASRWRGGNTIYF.

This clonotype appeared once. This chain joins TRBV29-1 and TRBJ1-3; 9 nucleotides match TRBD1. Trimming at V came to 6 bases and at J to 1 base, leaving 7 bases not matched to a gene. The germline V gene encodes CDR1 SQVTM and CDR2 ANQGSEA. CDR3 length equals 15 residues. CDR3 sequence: CSVEGQGKSGNTIYF. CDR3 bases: TGCAGCGTCGAGGGACAGGGAAAGTCTGGAAACACCATATATTTT.

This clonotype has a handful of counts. The CDR3 bases are TGTGCCAGCAGTTTAAACGACAGGGTTGAGACCCAGTACTTC. This encodes CASSLNDRVETQYF. The chain carries TRBV27 and TRBJ2-5; 7 nucleotides line up with TRBD1. The germline V gene encodes CDR1 MNHEY and CDR2 SMNVEV (reference sequence). CDR3 length: 14 residues. Trimming took 2 bases from V and 5 from J; bases not matched to a gene: 5.

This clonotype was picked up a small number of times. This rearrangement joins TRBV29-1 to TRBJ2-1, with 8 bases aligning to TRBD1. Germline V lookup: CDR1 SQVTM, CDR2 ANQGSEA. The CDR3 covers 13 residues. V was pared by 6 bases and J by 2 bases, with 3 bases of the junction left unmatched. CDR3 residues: CSVSTGAYNEQFF. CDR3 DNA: TGCAGCGTCTCGACAGGGGCCTACAATGAGCAGTTCTTC.

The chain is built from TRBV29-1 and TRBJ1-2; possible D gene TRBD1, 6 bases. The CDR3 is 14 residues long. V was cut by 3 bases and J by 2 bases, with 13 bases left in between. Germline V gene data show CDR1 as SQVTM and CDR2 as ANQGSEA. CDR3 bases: TGCAGCGTTGATCGGGGGGCCTCGAACTATGGCTACACCTTC. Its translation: CSVDRGASNYGYTF.

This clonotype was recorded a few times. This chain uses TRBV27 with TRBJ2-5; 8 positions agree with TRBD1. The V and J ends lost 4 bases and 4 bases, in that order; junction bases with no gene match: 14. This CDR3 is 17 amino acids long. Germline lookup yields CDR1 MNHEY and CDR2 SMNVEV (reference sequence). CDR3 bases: TGTGCCAGCAGTTACCGACAAGACAGGGGATGGCCAGAGACCCAGTACTTC. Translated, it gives CASSYRQDRGWPETQYF.

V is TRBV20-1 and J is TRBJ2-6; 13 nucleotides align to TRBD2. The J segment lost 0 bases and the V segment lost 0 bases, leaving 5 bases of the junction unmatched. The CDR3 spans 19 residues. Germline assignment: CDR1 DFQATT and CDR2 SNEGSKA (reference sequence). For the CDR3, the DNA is TGCAGTGCTAGAGAAGGGACTAGCGGGGAGTTCTCTGGGGCCAACGTCCTGACTTTC. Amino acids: CSAREGTSGEFSGANVLTF.

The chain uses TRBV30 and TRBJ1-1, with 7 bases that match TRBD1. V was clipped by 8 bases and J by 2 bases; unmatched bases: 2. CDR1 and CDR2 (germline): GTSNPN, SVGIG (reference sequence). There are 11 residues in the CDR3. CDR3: CAGDRNTEAFF. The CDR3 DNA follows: TGTGCCGGGGACAGAAACACTGAAGCTTTCTTT.

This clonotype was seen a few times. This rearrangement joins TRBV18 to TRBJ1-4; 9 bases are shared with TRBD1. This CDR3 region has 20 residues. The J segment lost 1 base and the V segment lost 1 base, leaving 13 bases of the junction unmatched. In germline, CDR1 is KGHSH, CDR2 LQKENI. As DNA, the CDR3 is TGTGCCAGCTCACCACGCGTACAGGGGGCGATCCCTGTAACTAATGAAAAACTGTTTTTT. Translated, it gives CASSPRVQGAIPVTNEKLFF.

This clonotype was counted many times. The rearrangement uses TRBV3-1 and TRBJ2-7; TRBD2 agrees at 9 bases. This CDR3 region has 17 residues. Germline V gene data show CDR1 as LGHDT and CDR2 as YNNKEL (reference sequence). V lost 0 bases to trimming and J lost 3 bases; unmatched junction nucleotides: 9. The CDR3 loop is CASSQDFAGGYYYEQYF. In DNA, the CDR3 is TGTGCCAGCAGCCAAGATTTTGCGGGGGGGTACTACTACGAGCAGTACTTC.

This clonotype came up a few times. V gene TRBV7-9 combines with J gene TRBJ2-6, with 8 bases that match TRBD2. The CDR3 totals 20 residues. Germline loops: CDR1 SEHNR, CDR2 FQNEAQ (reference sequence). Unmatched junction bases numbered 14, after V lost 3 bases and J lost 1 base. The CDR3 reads CASSFSPGGGTPSGANVLTF. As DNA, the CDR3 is TGTGCCAGCAGCTTCAGCCCCGGCGGGGGGACTCCTTCTGGGGCCAACGTCCTGACTTTC.

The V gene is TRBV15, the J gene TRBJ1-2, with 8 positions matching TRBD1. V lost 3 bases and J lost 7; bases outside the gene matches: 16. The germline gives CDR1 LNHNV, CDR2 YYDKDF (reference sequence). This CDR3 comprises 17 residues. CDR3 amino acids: CATSSQVGPGGWGGYTF. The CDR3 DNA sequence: TGTGCCACCAGCAGCCAAGTGGGTCCAGGGGGCTGGGGTGGCTACACCTTC.

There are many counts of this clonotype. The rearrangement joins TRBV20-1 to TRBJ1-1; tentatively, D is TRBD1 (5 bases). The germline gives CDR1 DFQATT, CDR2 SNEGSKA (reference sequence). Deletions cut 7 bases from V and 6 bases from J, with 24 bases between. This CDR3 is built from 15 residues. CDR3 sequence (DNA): TGCAGTGTAAACCGGGACCGGGGGGGGTACGCTGAAGCTTTCTTT. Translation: CSVNRDRGGYAEAFF.

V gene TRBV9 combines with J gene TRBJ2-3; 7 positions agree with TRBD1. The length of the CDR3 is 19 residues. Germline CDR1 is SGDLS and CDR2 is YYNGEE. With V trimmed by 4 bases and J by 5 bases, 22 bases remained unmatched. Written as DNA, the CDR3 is TGTGCCAGCAGCACCCCCCTCACCCAAACAGGGGTCGAGGTAGATACGCAGTATTTT. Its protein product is CASSTPLTQTGVEVDTQYF.

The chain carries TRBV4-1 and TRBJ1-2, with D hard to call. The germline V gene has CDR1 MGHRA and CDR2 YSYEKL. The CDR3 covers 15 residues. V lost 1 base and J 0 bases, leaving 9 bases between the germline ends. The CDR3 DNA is TGCGCCAGCAGCCAAGTCTTAGGTCCTAACTATGGCTACACCTTC. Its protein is CASSQVLGPNYGYTF.

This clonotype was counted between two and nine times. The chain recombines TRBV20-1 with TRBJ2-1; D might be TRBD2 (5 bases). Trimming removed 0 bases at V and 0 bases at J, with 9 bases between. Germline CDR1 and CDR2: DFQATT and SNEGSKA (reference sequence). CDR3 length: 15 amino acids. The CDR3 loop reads CSARDPGSSYNEQFF. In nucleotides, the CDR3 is TGCAGTGCTAGAGATCCGGGGAGCTCCTACAATGAGCAGTTCTTC.

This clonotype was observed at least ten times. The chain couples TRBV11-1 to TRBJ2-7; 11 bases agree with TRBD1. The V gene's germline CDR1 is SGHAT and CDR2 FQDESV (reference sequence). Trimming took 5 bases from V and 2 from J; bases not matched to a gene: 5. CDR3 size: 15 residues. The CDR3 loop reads CASSPGTGGPYEQYF. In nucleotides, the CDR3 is TGTGCCAGCAGCCCAGGGACAGGGGGTCCCTACGAGCAGTACTTC.

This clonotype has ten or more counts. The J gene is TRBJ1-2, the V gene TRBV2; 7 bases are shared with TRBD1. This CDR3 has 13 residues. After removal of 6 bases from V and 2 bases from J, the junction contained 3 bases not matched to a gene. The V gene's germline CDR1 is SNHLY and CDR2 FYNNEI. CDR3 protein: CASREDRNYGYTF. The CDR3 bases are TGTGCCAGCAGGGAGGACAGGAACTATGGCTACACCTTC.